This entry concerns a single T cell receptor beta chain. What it recognizes is unknown. The PCR ran on 60 Vbeta and 13 Jbeta primers. Measured with immunoSEQ multiplex PCR; TCRdb has only the in-frame clones, and not every one. The sample lists some 200,000 clones; around 80% were seen once. Germline V gene sequence: CDR1 SGHNT, CDR2 YYREEE (reference sequence). Trimming pared 0 bases from V and 6 bases from J, leaving 5 bases between. There are 12 residues in the CDR3. Donors in the study were healthy people who gave bone marrow. The source of the sample is a study of cytomegalovirus exposure and HLA in healthy donors. Study findings and constraints: The records held CMV serostatus as the only immune exposure information. The likely explanation for a cluster of highly shared sequence variants was sequencing artifact. Under in vitro conditions, three CMV-associated chains were confirmed as specific for CMV antigens.

Sequences were obtained from PBMCs. The origin of this receptor is a woman aged 25 to 39 in good health and CMV-seropositive. The rearrangement links TRBV5-4 to TRBJ2-3; D unresolved. CDR3 DNA: TGTGCCAGCAGCTTGGGGAGCGATACGCAGTATTTT. It codes for CASSLGSDTQYF.